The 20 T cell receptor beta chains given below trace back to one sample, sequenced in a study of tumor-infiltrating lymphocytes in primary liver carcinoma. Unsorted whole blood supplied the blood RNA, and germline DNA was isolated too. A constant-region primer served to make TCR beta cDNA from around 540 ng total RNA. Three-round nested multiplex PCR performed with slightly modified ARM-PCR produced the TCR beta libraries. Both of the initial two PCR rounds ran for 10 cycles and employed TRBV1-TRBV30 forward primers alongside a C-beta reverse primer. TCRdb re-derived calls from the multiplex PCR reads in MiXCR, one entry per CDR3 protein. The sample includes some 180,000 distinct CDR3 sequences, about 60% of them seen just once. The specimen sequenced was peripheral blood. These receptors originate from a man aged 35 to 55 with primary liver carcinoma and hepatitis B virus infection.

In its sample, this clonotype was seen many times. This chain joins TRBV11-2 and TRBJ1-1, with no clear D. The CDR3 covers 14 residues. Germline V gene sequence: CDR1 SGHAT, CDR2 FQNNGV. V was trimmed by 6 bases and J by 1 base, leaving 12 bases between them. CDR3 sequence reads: CASRHPGRNTEAFF. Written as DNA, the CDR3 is TGTGCCAGCAGACACCCTGGCCGGAACACTGAAGCTTTCTTT.

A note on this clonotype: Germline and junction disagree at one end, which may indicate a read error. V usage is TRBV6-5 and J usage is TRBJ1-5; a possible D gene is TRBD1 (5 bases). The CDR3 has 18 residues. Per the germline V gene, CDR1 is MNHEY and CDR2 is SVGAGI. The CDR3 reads CASSYHRPSGIGNQPQRF. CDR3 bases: TGTGCCAGCAGTTACCATCGCCCCTCAGGGATCGGCAATCAGCCCCAGCGTTTT.

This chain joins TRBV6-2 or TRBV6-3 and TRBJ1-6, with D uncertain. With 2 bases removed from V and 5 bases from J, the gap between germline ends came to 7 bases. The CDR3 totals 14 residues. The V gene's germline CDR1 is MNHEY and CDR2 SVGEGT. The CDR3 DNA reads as TGTGCCAGCAGTTACGCGGGAGATAATTCACCCCTCCACTTT. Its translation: CASSYAGDNSPLHF.

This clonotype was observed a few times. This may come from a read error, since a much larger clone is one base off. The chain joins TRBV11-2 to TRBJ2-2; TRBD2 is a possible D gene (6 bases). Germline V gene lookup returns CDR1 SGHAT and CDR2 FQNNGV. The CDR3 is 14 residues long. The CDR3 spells CASSPQPPPGGLFF. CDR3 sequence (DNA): TGTGCCAGCAGCCCACAACCCCCCCCCGGGGGGCTGTTTTTT.

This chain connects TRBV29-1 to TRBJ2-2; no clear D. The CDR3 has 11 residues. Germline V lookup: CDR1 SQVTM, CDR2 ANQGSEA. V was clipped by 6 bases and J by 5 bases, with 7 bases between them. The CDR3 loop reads CSVSRTGELFF. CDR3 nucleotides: TGCAGCGTCTCCAGAACCGGGGAGCTGTTTTTT.

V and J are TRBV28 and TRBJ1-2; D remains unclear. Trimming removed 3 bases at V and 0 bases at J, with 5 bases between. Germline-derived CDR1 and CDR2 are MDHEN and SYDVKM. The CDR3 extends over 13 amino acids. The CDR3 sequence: CASSLTPNYGYTF. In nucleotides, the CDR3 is TGTGCCAGCAGTTTGACACCTAACTATGGCTACACCTTC.

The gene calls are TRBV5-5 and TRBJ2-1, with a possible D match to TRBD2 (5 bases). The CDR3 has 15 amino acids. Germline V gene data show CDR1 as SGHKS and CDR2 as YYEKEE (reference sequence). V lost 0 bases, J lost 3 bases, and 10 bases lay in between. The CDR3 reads CASSLVQAGYNEQFF. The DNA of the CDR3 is TGTGCCAGCAGCTTGGTTCAGGCGGGCTACAATGAGCAGTTCTTC.

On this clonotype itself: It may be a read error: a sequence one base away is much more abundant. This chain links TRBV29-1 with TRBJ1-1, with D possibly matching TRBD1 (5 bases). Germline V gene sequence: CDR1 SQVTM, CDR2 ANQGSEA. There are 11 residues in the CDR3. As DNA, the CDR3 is TGCAGCGTAGGGGCCTTCGCTGGGGCTTCCTTT. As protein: CSVGAFAGASF.

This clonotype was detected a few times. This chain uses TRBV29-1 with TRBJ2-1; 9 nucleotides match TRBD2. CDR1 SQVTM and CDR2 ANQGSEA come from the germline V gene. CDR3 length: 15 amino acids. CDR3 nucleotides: TGCAGTGGGGGGGGGGTTGCGGGAGGGCCCAATGAGCAGTTCTTC. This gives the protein CSGGGVAGGPNEQFF.

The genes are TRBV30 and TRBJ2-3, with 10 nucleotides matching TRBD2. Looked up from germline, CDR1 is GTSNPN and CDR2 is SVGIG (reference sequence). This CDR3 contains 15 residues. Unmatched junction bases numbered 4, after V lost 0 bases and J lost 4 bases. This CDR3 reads CAWSVLAGVPDTQYF. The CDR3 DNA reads TGTGCCTGGAGTGTTCTAGCGGGAGTTCCAGATACGCAGTATTTT.

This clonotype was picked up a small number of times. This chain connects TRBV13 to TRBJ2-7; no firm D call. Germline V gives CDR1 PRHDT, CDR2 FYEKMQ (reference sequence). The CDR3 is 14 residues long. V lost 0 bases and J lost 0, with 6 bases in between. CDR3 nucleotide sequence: TGTGCCAGCAGCTTAGGGGCCCTCTCCTACGAGCAGTACTTC. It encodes CASSLGALSYEQYF.

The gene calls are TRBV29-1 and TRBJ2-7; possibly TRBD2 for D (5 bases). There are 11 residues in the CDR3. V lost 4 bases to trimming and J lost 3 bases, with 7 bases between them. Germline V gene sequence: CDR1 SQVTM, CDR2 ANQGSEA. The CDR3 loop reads CSVASYYEQYF. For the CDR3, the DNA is TGCAGCGTTGCTAGCTACTACGAGCAGTACTTC.

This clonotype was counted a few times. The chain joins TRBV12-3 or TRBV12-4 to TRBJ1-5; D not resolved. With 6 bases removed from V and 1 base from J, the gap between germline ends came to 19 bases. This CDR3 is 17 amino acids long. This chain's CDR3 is CASSPRSILGSNQPQHF. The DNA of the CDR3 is TGTGCCAGCAGCCCTCGTTCAATTCTGGGGAGCAATCAGCCCCAGCATTTT.

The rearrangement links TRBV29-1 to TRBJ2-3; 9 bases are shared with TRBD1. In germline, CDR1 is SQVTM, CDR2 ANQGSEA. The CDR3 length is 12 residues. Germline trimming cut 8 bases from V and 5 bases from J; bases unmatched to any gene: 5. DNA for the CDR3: TGCAGCCCTTTGGACAGGGGAGATACGCAGTATTTT. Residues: CSPLDRGDTQYF.

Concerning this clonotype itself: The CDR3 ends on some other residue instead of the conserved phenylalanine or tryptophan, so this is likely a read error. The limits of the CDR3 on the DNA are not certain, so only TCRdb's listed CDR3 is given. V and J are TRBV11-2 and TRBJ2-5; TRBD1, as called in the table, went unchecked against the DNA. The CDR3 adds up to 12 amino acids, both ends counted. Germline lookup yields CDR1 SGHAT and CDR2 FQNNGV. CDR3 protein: CASSNQGETLYS.

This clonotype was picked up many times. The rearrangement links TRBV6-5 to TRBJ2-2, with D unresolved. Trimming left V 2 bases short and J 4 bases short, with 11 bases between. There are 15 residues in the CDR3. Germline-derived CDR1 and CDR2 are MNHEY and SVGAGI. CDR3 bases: TGTGCCAGCAGTTACGCAGTGGACGGCACCGGGGAGCTGTTTTTT. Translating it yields CASSYAVDGTGELFF.

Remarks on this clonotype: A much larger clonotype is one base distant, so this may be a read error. The CDR3 region is CAISVDGTFSGSEGNGQFF. The DNA of the CDR3 is TGTGCCATCAGTGTCGATGGGACATTTAGCGGGAGTGAGGGCAATGGGCAGTTCTTC. The chain is built from TRBV10-3 and TRBJ2-1; TRBD2 matches 9 bases. Germline V gene sequence: CDR1 ENHRY, CDR2 SYGVKD. The CDR3 length is 19 residues.

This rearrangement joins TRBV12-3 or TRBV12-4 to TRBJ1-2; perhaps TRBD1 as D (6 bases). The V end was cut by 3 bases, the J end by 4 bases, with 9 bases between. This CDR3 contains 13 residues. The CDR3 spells CASSFRGSYGYTF. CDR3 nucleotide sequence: TGTGCCAGCAGTTTTAGGGGGAGCTATGGCTACACCTTC.

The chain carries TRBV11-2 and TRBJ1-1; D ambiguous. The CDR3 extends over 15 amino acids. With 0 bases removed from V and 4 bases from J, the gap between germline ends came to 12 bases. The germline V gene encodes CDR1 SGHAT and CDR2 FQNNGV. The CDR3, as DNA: TGTGCCAGCAGCTTAGATTCAGGTTTTACCACTGAAGCTTTCTTT. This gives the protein CASSLDSGFTTEAFF.

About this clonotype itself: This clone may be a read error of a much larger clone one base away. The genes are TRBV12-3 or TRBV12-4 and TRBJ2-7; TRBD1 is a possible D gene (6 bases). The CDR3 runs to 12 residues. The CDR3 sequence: CDSRTVGYEQYF. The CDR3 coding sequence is TGTGACAGCAGGACAGTGGGGTACGAGCAGTACTTC.